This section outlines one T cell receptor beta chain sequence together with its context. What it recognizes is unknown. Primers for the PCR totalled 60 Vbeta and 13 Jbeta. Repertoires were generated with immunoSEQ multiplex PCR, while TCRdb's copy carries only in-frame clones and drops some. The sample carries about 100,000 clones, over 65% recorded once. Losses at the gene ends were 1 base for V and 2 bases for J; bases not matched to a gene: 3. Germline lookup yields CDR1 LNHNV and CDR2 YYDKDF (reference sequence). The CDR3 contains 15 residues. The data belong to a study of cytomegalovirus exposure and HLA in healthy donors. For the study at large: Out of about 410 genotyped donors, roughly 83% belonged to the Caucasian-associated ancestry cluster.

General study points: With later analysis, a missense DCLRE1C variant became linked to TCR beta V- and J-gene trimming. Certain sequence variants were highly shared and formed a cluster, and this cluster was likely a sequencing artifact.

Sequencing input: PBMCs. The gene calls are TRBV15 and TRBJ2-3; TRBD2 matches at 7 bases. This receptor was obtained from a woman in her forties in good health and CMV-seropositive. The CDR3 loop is CATSRGGGITDTQYF. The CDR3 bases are TGTGCCACCAGCAGAGGCGGGGGAATCACAGATACGCAGTATTTT.